A single sample gave rise to the 30 T cell receptor beta chains below, sequenced in a study of cytomegalovirus exposure and HLA in healthy donors (dated by TCRdb to 2016 to 2017). The protocol used for the library was the immunoSEQ multiplex PCR assay. A mixture of 60 forward primers for TCR Vbeta segments and 13 reverse primers for TCR Jbeta segments was used in the multiplex PCR. TCRdb mirrors the immuneACCESS table, restricted to in-frame sequences. Some clones are absent from its copies; in checked studies, under half trace to an unresolved V gene, and the reason for the others is unknown. This sample is represented by 35,000 to 50,000 clones; about two thirds of them were singletons. The ten biggest clones cover 12% of the sample. The sequenced material came from PBMCs. These receptors were taken from a man in his sixties in good health and CMV-seropositive.

The sample holds a few counts of this clone. This chain uses TRBV28 with TRBJ1-2; 11 positions match TRBD1. Germline V gene lookup returns CDR1 MDHEN and CDR2 SYDVKM. Trimming at V came to 5 bases and at J to 7 bases, leaving 3 bases not matched to a gene. The CDR3 has 13 residues. The CDR3 reads CASSPGQGGGYTF. The CDR3 DNA follows: TGTGCCAGCAGTCCGGGACAGGGGGGTGGCTACACCTTC.

The rearrangement links TRBV6-5 to TRBJ2-1; a possible D gene is TRBD2 (6 bases). V lost 5 bases to trimming and J lost 9 bases, with 11 bases between them. The CDR3 runs 12 residues. Germline V CDR1 and CDR2: MNHEY, SVGAGI. The CDR3 bases are TGTGCCAGCAGTAAGACTAGTCTTGAGCAGTTCTTC. This gives the protein CASSKTSLEQFF.

The V call is TRBV9, the J call TRBJ2-3; TRBD2 matches at 11 bases. The CDR3 contains 17 residues. The V and J ends lost 0 bases and 3 bases, in that order; junction bases with no gene match: 6. Looked up from germline, CDR1 is SGDLS and CDR2 is YYNGEE. The CDR3 nucleotides are TGTGCCAGCAGCGTAGGGTTCCTAGCGGGAGGAACAGATACGCAGTATTTT. This codes for CASSVGFLAGGTDTQYF.

This chain joins TRBV15 and TRBJ2-1; D perhaps matches TRBD2 (5 bases). Germline V gives CDR1 LNHNV, CDR2 YYDKDF (reference sequence). V gave up 0 bases and J gave up 7 bases, with 10 bases separating them. The CDR3 is 14 amino acids. The CDR3 bases are TGTGCCACCAGCAGAGATGGGAGCGCAAATGAGCAGTTCTTC. Translating it yields CATSRDGSANEQFF.

This clone was recorded a few times. The V call is TRBV6-1, the J call TRBJ2-5; D may be TRBD1 (6 bases). The end of the DNA is better explained by TRBJ2-7, so the J call may be wrong. Germline CDR1 and CDR2: MNHNS and SASEGT. The CDR3 runs to 16 residues. The CDR3 DNA sequence: TGTGCCAGCAGTGCTAGGGACACTCATAAGGCCTACGAGCAGTACTTC. Its protein product is CASSARDTHKAYEQYF.

This chain uses TRBV9 with TRBJ1-5; D is perhaps TRBD1 (5 bases). V was cut by 0 bases and J by 6 bases, with 16 bases left in between. CDR3 length: 16 residues. Germline values: CDR1 SGDLS, CDR2 YYNGEE. CDR3 sequence: CASSVGLGGRGQPQHF. The CDR3 DNA reads TGTGCCAGCAGCGTAGGATTGGGGGGACGGGGTCAGCCCCAGCATTTT. The complete variable domain, with remaining parts taken from reference TRBV9 and TRBJ1-5, reads DSGVTQTPKHLITATGQRVTLRCSPRSGDLSVYWYQQSLDQGLQFLIQYYNGEERAKGNILERFSAQQFPDLHSELNLSSLELGDSALYFCASSVGLGGRGQPQHFGDGTRLSIL.

CDR3 residues: CASSLRFGLAGANTGELFF. The CDR3 region has the DNA TGTGCCAGCAGCTTACGGTTTGGACTAGCGGGCGCGAACACCGGGGAGCTGTTTTTT. This chain connects TRBV11-1 to TRBJ2-2, with 11 bases that match TRBD2. Germline V gene sequence: CDR1 SGHAT, CDR2 FQDESV (reference sequence). The V and J ends lost 2 bases and 0 bases, in that order; junction bases with no gene match: 8. The CDR3 covers 19 residues.

The chain joins TRBV27 to TRBJ2-7; possibly TRBD1 for D (6 bases). The CDR3 runs to 14 residues. Trimming removed 2 bases from V and 2 bases from J, with 10 bases in between. Germline V gene data show CDR1 as MNHEY and CDR2 as SMNVEV (reference sequence). The CDR3 DNA sequence: TGTGCCAGCAGTTTAGCAGGGGATCCCTACGAGCAGTACTTC. As protein: CASSLAGDPYEQYF.

V is TRBV4-1 and J is TRBJ2-3; 10 bases match TRBD2. Germline CDR1 is MGHRA and CDR2 is YSYEKL. This CDR3 region has 19 residues. Unmatched junction bases numbered 9, after V lost 0 bases and J lost 0 bases. The CDR3 here is CASSQDRGTSDTSTDTQYF. The CDR3 bases are TGCGCCAGCAGCCAAGATCGGGGGACTAGCGACACTAGCACAGATACGCAGTATTTT.

The V call is TRBV30, the J call TRBJ2-7; D may be TRBD2 (6 bases). Trimming shortened V by 3 bases and J by 9 bases, and 21 bases separated the two germline ends. Germline CDR1 and CDR2: GTSNPN and SVGIG (reference sequence). The CDR3 runs to 14 residues. Written as DNA, the CDR3 is TGTGCCTGGAGAGTCGTTAGGGGAGGAGAAGGGCAGTACTTC. It translates to CAWRVVRGGEGQYF. Filled out from reference TRBV30 and TRBJ2-7, the complete variable domain reads SQTIHQWPATLVQPVGSPLSLECTVEGTSNPNLYWYRQAAGRGLQLLFYSVGIGQISSEVPQNLSASRPQDRQFILSSKKLLLSDSGFYLCAWRVVRGGEGQYFGPGTRLTVT.

The chain carries TRBV28 and TRBJ2-7; no firm D call. V shed 4 bases and J shed 2 bases, with 15 bases lying between them. The germline gives CDR1 MDHEN, CDR2 SYDVKM. CDR3 length: 15 residues. The CDR3 loop reads CASSSLRSTPYEQYF. The CDR3 nucleotides read TGTGCCAGCAGTTCCCTTAGAAGCACCCCCTACGAGCAGTACTTC.

The table lists this clone with a few counts. The V and J genes are TRBV30 and TRBJ2-1; D may be TRBD1 (5 bases). This CDR3 is 14 amino acids long. Between the trimmed V and J ends, which lost 4 bases and 3 bases, there was a span of 13 bases. The germline CDR1 and CDR2 sequences are GTSNPN and SVGIG (reference sequence). The CDR3 bases are TGTGCCTGGAAGGGGAATATCCTCTACAATGAGCAGTTCTTC. Its translation is CAWKGNILYNEQFF.

J is TRBJ1-2 and V is TRBV12-5; D gene ambiguous. The germline V gene encodes CDR1 LGHNT and CDR2 FRNRAP. Trimming stripped 0 bases from V and 8 bases from J, with 13 bases between. The CDR3 runs to 14 residues. The CDR3 DNA sequence: TGTGCTAGTGGTTTGGTCCCCCAGTCTTGGGGCTACACCTTC. Protein: CASGLVPQSWGYTF.

The chain combines TRBV29-1 with TRBJ2-5, with 9 bases aligning to TRBD1. Germline lookup yields CDR1 SQVTM and CDR2 ANQGSEA. After removal of 4 bases from V and 5 bases from J, the junction contained 2 bases not matched to a gene. CDR3 length: 12 amino acids. In DNA form, the CDR3 reads TGCAGCGTTGCGACAGGGGGTGAGACCCAGTACTTC. It codes for CSVATGGETQYF. Using reference TRBV29-1 and TRBJ2-5 for the parts outside the CDR3, the full variable domain is SAVISQKPSRDICQRGTSLTIQCQVDSQVTMMFWYRQQPGQSLTLIATANQGSEATYESGFVIDKFPISRPNLTFSTLTVSNMSPEDSSIYLCSVATGGETQYFGPGTRLLVL.

This clone was detected a few times. The chain uses TRBV10-3 and TRBJ2-7, with D hard to call. This CDR3 comprises 14 residues. V was cut by 0 bases and J by 6 bases, with 12 bases left in between. Per germline, CDR1 ENHRY and CDR2 SYGVKD. CDR3 DNA sequence: TGTGCCATCAGTGAGTCTGGGCTCTCCCTCGAGCAGTACTTC. Translating gives CAISESGLSLEQYF.

The V call is TRBV28, the J call TRBJ2-3; 7 bases fit TRBD2. Trimming took 6 bases from V and 0 from J; bases not matched to a gene: 9. The CDR3 consists of 16 residues. The germline V gene has CDR1 MDHEN and CDR2 SYDVKM. CDR3 protein: CASRRNLADSTDTQYF. The CDR3 DNA reads as TGTGCCAGCAGACGCAATCTAGCGGACAGCACAGATACGCAGTATTTT.

The chain joins TRBV29-1 to TRBJ2-4; perhaps TRBD2 as D (6 bases). From germline, CDR1 is SQVTM and CDR2 ANQGSEA. There are 13 residues in the CDR3. V was trimmed by 7 bases and J by 0 bases, leaving 10 bases between them. For the CDR3, the DNA is TGCAGCGCTATAGCGGTAGCCAAAAACATTCAGTACTTC. Its protein product is CSAIAVAKNIQYF.

The rearrangement links TRBV28 to TRBJ1-1, with 7 bases fitting TRBD1. The length of the CDR3 is 10 residues. Germline CDR1 reads MDHEN; CDR2 reads SYDVKM. V shed 7 bases and J 10 bases; nucleotides not matched to a gene: 3. The CDR3 DNA sequence: TGTGCCAGCACGGGACAGAGAGCTTTCTTT. Amino acids: CASTGQRAFF.

Comments on this clone: This CDR3 is also generated by other DNA sequences in the sample. The chain combines TRBV6-5 with TRBJ2-5; weak D call: TRBD2 (5 bases). Germline V gene data show CDR1 as MNHEY and CDR2 as SVGAGI. Trimming removed 2 bases at V and 8 bases at J, with 12 bases between. The CDR3 spans 13 residues. The CDR3 protein is CASSYAAAGTQYF. CDR3 bases: TGTGCCAGCAGTTACGCGGCGGCGGGTACCCAGTACTTC.

This rearrangement joins TRBV7-6 to TRBJ2-3, with TRBD2 matching over 16 bases. V lost 3 bases to trimming and J lost 1 base; unmatched junction nucleotides: 10. The CDR3 has 20 residues. Germline V gives CDR1 SGHVS, CDR2 FNYEAQ. The CDR3 here is CASSLLGLAGGYPRTDTQYF. In DNA form, the CDR3 reads TGTGCCAGCAGCTTGTTGGGACTAGCGGGAGGGTACCCTCGCACAGATACGCAGTATTTT. The full variable domain, in which reference TRBV7-6 and TRBJ2-3 provide the parts outside the CDR3, is GAGVSQSPRYKVTKRGQDVALRCDPISGHVSLYWYRQALGQGPEFLTYFNYEAQQDKSGLPNDRFSAERPEGSISTLTIQRTEQRDSAMYRCASSLLGLAGGYPRTDTQYFGPGTRLTVL.

This chain connects TRBV28 to TRBJ1-5; 8 bases match TRBD1. Trimming took 8 bases from V and 7 from J; bases not matched to a gene: 4. The CDR3 length is 12 residues. Germline V gene lookup returns CDR1 MDHEN and CDR2 SYDVKM. CDR3 nucleotides: TGTGCCAGCCAGGGGGCGAGCCAGCCCCAGCATTTT. Translation: CASQGASQPQHF. Full variable domain (outside the CDR3, taken from reference TRBV28 and TRBJ1-5): DVKVTQSSRYLVKRTGEKVFLECVQDMDHENMFWYRQDPGLGLRLIYFSYDVKMKEKGDIPEGYSVSREKKERFSLILESASTNQTSMYLCASQGASQPQHFGDGTRLSIL.

The sample holds a few counts of this clone. The CDR3, as DNA: TGTGCCAGCAGCTTGTATTTAGCGGGAGCTTCTTACGAGCAGTACTTC. Residues: CASSLYLAGASYEQYF. The rearrangement joins TRBV5-6 to TRBJ2-7; 9 bases map to TRBD2. This CDR3 has 16 amino acids. The V segment lost 1 base and the J segment 4 bases; nucleotides outside the gene matches: 9. Germline V gives CDR1 SGHDT, CDR2 YYEEEE.

This clone was seen only a few times. The chain links TRBV4-1 to TRBJ1-1; 11 bases are shared with TRBD1. The CDR3 is 14 residues long. V lost 11 bases and J lost 1; bases outside the gene matches: 6. The germline gives CDR1 MGHRA, CDR2 YSYEKL. CDR3 region: CAVRTGGWNTEAFF. CDR3 DNA: TGCGCCGTTCGGACAGGGGGCTGGAACACTGAAGCTTTCTTT.

This chain uses TRBV7-9 with TRBJ2-2, with 9 bases aligning to TRBD2. J was trimmed by 5 bases and V by 5 bases; bases with no gene match: 9. Germline V lookup: CDR1 SEHNR, CDR2 FQNEAQ (reference sequence). The CDR3 totals 16 residues. The CDR3 DNA sequence: TGTGCCAGCAGCCCCGCCGGGACTAGCAGAACCGGGGAGCTGTTTTTT. This sequence encodes CASSPAGTSRTGELFF.

The gene calls are TRBV30 and TRBJ1-5, with TRBD1 as a possible D gene (6 bases). V was shortened by 2 bases and J by 4 bases, with 12 bases between the two germline ends. The CDR3 covers 14 residues. Germline loops: CDR1 GTSNPN, CDR2 SVGIG (reference sequence). The CDR3 bases are TGTGCCTGGAGTCGTCGACAGGAGAATCAGCCCCAGCATTTT. It yields the protein CAWSRRQENQPQHF.

This chain links TRBV29-1 with TRBJ2-2; D ambiguous. The length of the CDR3 is 13 residues. The germline V gene has CDR1 SQVTM and CDR2 ANQGSEA. The V end was cut by 7 bases, the J end by 0 bases, with 9 bases between. This CDR3 is CSADTSNTGELFF. The CDR3 region has the DNA TGCAGCGCCGACACCTCGAACACCGGGGAGCTGTTTTTT.

The rearrangement uses TRBV11-2 and TRBJ2-1; TRBD2 is a possible D gene (6 bases). The CDR3 extends over 13 amino acids. V gave up 0 bases and J gave up 9 bases, with 9 bases separating them. CDR1 is SGHAT and CDR2 is FQNNGV in the germline V gene. The CDR3 reads CASSLEMGGEQFF. The CDR3 DNA sequence: TGTGCCAGCAGCTTAGAAATGGGGGGTGAGCAGTTCTTC.

This sequence joins TRBV18 and TRBJ2-7; D is possibly TRBD2 (6 bases). Germline V CDR1 and CDR2: KGHSH, LQKENI. The ends were cut back, 3 bases at V and 2 bases at J, with 14 bases in the middle. The CDR3 runs to 15 residues. The CDR3 DNA reads TGTGCCAGCTCACCGTCGCGGGGCCAGGCCTACGAGCAGTACTTC. Its protein product is CASSPSRGQAYEQYF.

The J gene is TRBJ2-3, the V gene TRBV30; TRBD2 agrees at 7 bases. Losses at the gene ends were 2 bases for V and 4 bases for J; bases not matched to a gene: 12. This CDR3 spans 16 amino acids. Germline CDR1 is GTSNPN and CDR2 is SVGIG (reference sequence). The CDR3 region is CAWSPQRGAASDTQYF. CDR3 DNA: TGTGCCTGGAGTCCCCAGCGGGGAGCTGCCTCAGATACGCAGTATTTT.

The chain links TRBV7-3 to TRBJ1-6; the match to TRBD1 covers 8 bases. From germline, CDR1 is SGHTA and CDR2 FQGTGA. This CDR3 is built from 16 residues. V dropped 0 bases and J dropped 5; count of bases not matched to a gene: 3. The chain's CDR3 is CASSLTGQGDNSPLHF. Here the CDR3 DNA reads TGTGCCAGCAGCTTAACTGGACAGGGCGATAATTCACCCCTCCACTTT.